These T cell receptor beta chains were read from a single sample in a study of blood T cell repertoires in COVID-19. Some clones are missing from TCRdb's copy, which holds only in-frame ones; the method was immunoSEQ multiplex PCR. The sample records approximately 81,000 clones, 82% being singletons. The sequenced material came from peripheral blood. All receptors come from a human donor in a cohort sampled during active COVID-19. Both conserved end residues are part of each CDR3. A D gene is named only where the DNA matches it firmly. Clone sizes are given selectively: once, few, many, or a class where the clone is expanded.

CDR3nt	CDR3aa	v_gene	j_gene	d_gene	abundance
TGTGCCAGCAGCGTAGAGGGAGGAGCGGAGACCCAGTACTTC	CASSVEGGAETQYF	TRBV9	TRBJ2-5	.	.
TGTGCCAGCAGCCAAGGCGGGACAGGGGGAACCAAAAACATTCAGTACTTC	CASSQGGTGGTKNIQYF	TRBV3-1/TRBV3-2	TRBJ2-4	TRBD1	.
TGCGCCAGCAGCTTGGACAGGGTTGACTATGGCTACACCTTC	CASSLDRVDYGYTF	TRBV5-1	TRBJ1-2	.	.
TGTGCCAGCAGCTTAGCTGGGGGACAGGGGGCTGAAGGCTACACCTTC	CASSLAGGQGAEGYTF	TRBV7-9	TRBJ1-2	TRBD1	.
TGTGCCAGCAGCCAAGATCGATCTAGCGGGGGGTCGCATACGCAGTATTTT	CASSQDRSSGGSHTQYF	TRBV3-1/TRBV3-2	TRBJ2-3	TRBD2	few
TGCGCCAGCAGCCAGGAGGAGGGGACAGCGGTAAGGTCACGTGGCTACACCTTC	CASSQEEGTAVRSRGYTF	TRBV4-1	TRBJ1-2	TRBD1	.
TGCAGCGCCCGGGAGGGCACTGAAGCTTTCTTT	CSAREGTEAFF	TRBV29-1	TRBJ1-1	.	.
TGTGCCAGCAGCACAACTAGCGGGGGGAGAGAGACCCAGTACTTC	CASSTTSGGRETQYF	TRBV7-2	TRBJ2-5	TRBD2	once
TGTGCCAGCAAGAGGAAGCCTCATAAACAGGGGGCCTACGAGCAGTACTTC	CASKRKPHKQGAYEQYF	TRBV2	TRBJ2-7	TRBD1	.
TGTGCCAGCAGCGTAGGTCAGAGCAATCAGCCCCAGCATTTT	CASSVGQSNQPQHF	TRBV9	TRBJ1-5	.	.
TGTGCTAGCAGCTTCCGGACAGGAACAACTAATGAAAAACTGTTTTTT	CASSFRTGTTNEKLFF	TRBV7-7	TRBJ1-4	TRBD1	.
TGTGCCAGCAGCCAAGATAGAGAACAGGCGTATGGCTACACCTTC	CASSQDREQAYGYTF	TRBV4-2	TRBJ1-2	.	.
TGTGCCAGTACCTCACTGTTGGGGGGTAGCAATCAGCCCCAGCATTTT	CASTSLLGGSNQPQHF	TRBV19	TRBJ1-5	.	.
TGTGCCAGCAGCCTTACTAACTCCTACGAGCAGTACTTC	CASSLTNSYEQYF	TRBV6-5	TRBJ2-7	.	.
TGCGCCAGCAGCCAAGATCAGAGGGTGGGAGGGCTCGAGTATGGCTACACCTTC	CASSQDQRVGGLEYGYTF	TRBV4-3	TRBJ1-2	.	.
TGTGCCAGCACCCAGCGGGACGGTTACGAGCAGTACTTC	CASTQRDGYEQYF	TRBV3-1/TRBV3-2	TRBJ2-7	TRBD2	.
TGTGCCAGCAGCGTCGGACAGGATAGCAATCAGCCCCAGCATTTT	CASSVGQDSNQPQHF	TRBV9	TRBJ1-5	TRBD1	.
TGTGCCAGCAGCTTAGCCCGGTATGAGCAGTTCTTC	CASSLARYEQFF	TRBV11-2	TRBJ2-1	.	.
TGTGCCAGCAGAGCTAGCGGGGGGGGAGCAGAGACCCAGTACTTC	CASRASGGGAETQYF	TRBV6-5	TRBJ2-5	TRBD2	.
TGTGCCAGCAGTGTTGGCAGGGTTGGCTACACCTTC	CASSVGRVGYTF	TRBV2	TRBJ1-2	.	.
TGTGCCAGCAGTTCTGCTCGGGAGACCCAGTACTTC	CASSSARETQYF	TRBV12-3/TRBV12-4	TRBJ2-5	.	once
TGTGCCAGCAGTGACGGTCAGGGCCCGAGGTCGGCTTTCTTT	CASSDGQGPRSAFF	TRBV6-1	TRBJ1-1	.	.
TGTGCCAGCAGCTTTAGCGGGGGGGCCGTCTACGAGCAGTACTTC	CASSFSGGAVYEQYF	TRBV5-4	TRBJ2-7	TRBD2	.
TGTGCCAGCAGCGCCCGTGACAGTTCCTACGAGCAGTACTTC	CASSARDSSYEQYF	TRBV7-2	TRBJ2-7	.	.
TGTGCCAGCAGGAGCGGAGGGGCGAATTCACCCCTCCACTTT	CASRSGGANSPLHF	TRBV9	TRBJ1-6	.	.
TGTGCCAGCAGCCGTAGTAACACCGGGGAGCTGTTTTTT	CASSRSNTGELFF	TRBV7-8	TRBJ2-2	.	.
TGTGCCAGTAGCTCTAGCGGGAACTACAATGAGCAGTTCTTC	CASSSSGNYNEQFF	TRBV19	TRBJ2-1	TRBD2	few
TGTGCCAGCAGCCAATATGGACAGAATCTTTACTACGAGCAGTACTTC	CASSQYGQNLYYEQYF	TRBV3-1/TRBV3-2	TRBJ2-7	.	.
TGTGCCAGCAGCTTAATTGGCGGGGGGGCCTTCCACGAGCAGTACTTC	CASSLIGGGAFHEQYF	TRBV7-3	TRBJ2-7	TRBD2	.
TGCGCCAGCAGCCAAAATTGGGGGAGGGGGGTAATTAATGAAAAACTGTTTTTT	CASSQNWGRGVINEKLFF	TRBV4-1	TRBJ1-4	.	few
TGTGCCATCAACAAACAGGGCTCGCACACTGAAGCTTTCTTT	CAINKQGSHTEAFF	TRBV10-3	TRBJ1-1	.	.
TGTGCCAGCAGCCAAGGGGTTCAGGGCGAGCAGTTCTTC	CASSQGVQGEQFF	TRBV3-1/TRBV3-2	TRBJ2-1	.	.